The 8 T cell receptor beta chains listed next were all sequenced from one sample in a study of shared clonotypes between healthy human individuals. Assay used: immunoSEQ multiplex PCR; TCRdb lists only in-frame clones, some missing. Found here are about 1.1 million clones, around 78% of them singletons; the top ten hold 0.5% to 0.65%. Sequenced sample: memory CD4+ T cells from PBMCs. The sample's subset: CD45RA-negative fraction. The source of these receptors is a man between 18 and 29 years old in good health. Some clones in this sample may be carry-over from other donors' samples.

The chain is built from TRBV5-4 and TRBJ1-2, with TRBD1 matching over 9 bases. The CDR3 runs to 16 residues. J was trimmed by 1 base and V by 5 bases; bases with no gene match: 9. Germline CDR1 SGHNT, CDR2 YYREEE (reference sequence). The CDR3 region has the DNA TGTGCCAGCAGGAGGGCCGGGACAGGGTTTAACTATGGCTACACCTTC. It specifies CASRRAGTGFNYGYTF.

The V gene is TRBV5-1, the J gene TRBJ2-2; TRBD1 might be the D (5 bases). The germline gives CDR1 SGHRS, CDR2 YFSETQ. V shed 4 bases and J shed 7 bases, with 20 bases lying between them. The CDR3 runs 16 residues. This CDR3 is CASSMGDSTRSGELFF. CDR3 nucleotide sequence: TGCGCCAGCAGCATGGGCGACAGCACCAGGAGCGGGGAGCTGTTTTTT.

This chain connects TRBV5-1 to TRBJ1-4; unclear D gene. The germline V gene has CDR1 SGHRS and CDR2 YFSETQ. The CDR3 has 17 amino acids. With 0 bases removed from V and 0 bases from J, the gap between germline ends came to 12 bases. The CDR3 coding sequence is TGCGCCAGCAGCTTGGACCCGTTTCCTGCAACTAATGAAAAACTGTTTTTT. Translation gives CASSLDPFPATNEKLFF.

This chain links TRBV4-2 with TRBJ1-2; D remains unclear. Germline V gene data show CDR1 as LGHNA and CDR2 as YNFKEQ. The V end lost 1 base, the J end lost 2 bases, and 11 bases lay between the germline ends. The CDR3 sequence is 15 residues long. The CDR3 here is CASSQVGLLNYGYTF. CDR3 bases: TGTGCCAGCAGCCAAGTGGGTCTCCTAAACTATGGCTACACCTTC.

The V gene is TRBV5-4, the J gene TRBJ2-3, with 11 bases lining up with TRBD2. From germline, CDR1 is SGHNT and CDR2 YYREEE (reference sequence). This CDR3 has 17 amino acids. J was trimmed by 1 base and V by 4 bases; bases with no gene match: 8. In nucleotides, the CDR3 is TGTGCCAGCAGCCTGCTGCAACTAGCGGGGGGCACAGATACGCAGTATTTT. Its translation is CASSLLQLAGGTDTQYF. Supplemented by reference TRBV5-4 and TRBJ2-3, the full variable domain reads ETGVTQSPTHLIKTRGQQVTLRCSSQSGHNTVSWYQQALGQGPQFIFQYYREEENGRGNFPPRFSGLQFPNYSSELNVNALELDDSALYLCASSLLQLAGGTDTQYFGPGTRLTVL.

About this clone: Other DNA variants within this sample encode the same CDR3. This rearrangement joins TRBV30 to TRBJ2-6; D might be TRBD1 or TRBD2, each matching 5 bases. The germline V gene has CDR1 GTSNPN and CDR2 SVGIG (reference sequence). Trimming removed 7 bases from V and 4 bases from J, with 17 bases in between. There are 15 residues in the CDR3. This chain's CDR3 is CAYEEGPGGANVLTF. The CDR3 DNA reads TGTGCCTACGAAGAGGGGCCGGGAGGGGCCAACGTCCTGACTTTC.

Comment on this clone: This may be a read error: a much more frequent sequence differs by one nucleotide. The chain uses TRBV6-5 and TRBJ1-1; D not certain. CDR3 length: 11 amino acids. The germline V and J ends were trimmed by 7 bases and 1 base, with 4 bases remaining between them. Germline-derived CDR1 and CDR2 are MNHEY and SVGAGI. The CDR3 loop reads CASTQNTEAFF. The CDR3 DNA follows: TGTGCCAGCACCCAGAACACTGAAGCTTTCTTT.

This clone was observed once. This chain uses TRBV4-1 with TRBJ2-6; no clear D gene. The CDR3 covers 15 residues. Trimming took 4 bases from V and 1 from J, leaving 8 bases between them. Germline V CDR1 and CDR2: MGHRA, YSYEKL. The CDR3 reads CASSREVSGANVLTF. In DNA form, the CDR3 reads TGCGCCAGCAGCCGAGAGGTATCTGGGGCCAACGTCCTGACTTTC.